A single T cell receptor (beta chain) is shown here with its context. Its matching antigen is unknown. This entry belongs to a study of cytomegalovirus exposure and HLA in healthy donors. Vbeta (60) and Jbeta (13) primers were used in the PCR. Profiling relied on immunoSEQ multiplex PCR, and the TCRdb table lists in-frame clones only, not all of them. This sample has roughly 200,000 clones, with around 82% found just once. Study outcomes and limitations: In vitro work confirmed that a few CMV-associated chains recognize CMV antigens.

The V gene lost 6 bases and the J gene lost 4 bases, with 16 bases spanning the gap. Germline CDR1 and CDR2: SNHLY and FYNNEI. CDR3 length: 15 amino acids. The sample consisted of PBMCs. The V gene is TRBV2, the J gene TRBJ2-1, with TRBD2 as a possible D gene (6 bases). The TCR originated in a woman aged 25-40 years in good health and CMV-seropositive. The CDR3 DNA reads as TGTGCCAGCAGCCCCGGGACTGACTTTTACAATGAGCAGTTCTTC. It is translated as CASSPGTDFYNEQFF.